Listed here are 27 T cell receptor beta chains from one sample, sequenced in a study of T cell repertoires in cytomegalovirus infection. TCRdb re-called the reads through MiXCR, storing one row per CDR3 protein. The sample contains 300,000 or so distinct CDR3 sequences, around 10% of which appear only once. The sequenced sample consisted of PBMCs. The source is a human donor in good health (CMV status not recorded). Some clones in this sample may be carry-over from other donors' samples.

There are a few counts of this clonotype. This sequence joins TRBV20-1 and TRBJ2-2; 9 bases are shared with TRBD2. Unmatched junction bases numbered 19, after V lost 3 bases and J lost 5 bases. The V gene's germline CDR1 is DFQATT and CDR2 SNEGSKA (reference sequence). This CDR3 comprises 19 residues. The CDR3 region is CSARDSLGSGGRWTGELFF. DNA for the CDR3: TGCAGTGCTAGGGATTCACTTGGAAGCGGGGGGCGGTGGACCGGGGAGCTGTTTTTT.

The rearrangement uses TRBV20-1 and TRBJ1-1, with D maybe TRBD1 (6 bases). V was pared by 5 bases and J by 6 bases, with 13 bases between. This CDR3 comprises 12 residues. Per the germline V gene, CDR1 is DFQATT and CDR2 is SNEGSKA (reference sequence). The CDR3 here is CSASASGAEAFF. The CDR3 nucleotides read TGCAGTGCTTCTGCATCAGGGGCTGAAGCTTTCTTT.

This clonotype was picked up many times. The chain combines TRBV6-6 with TRBJ2-7; maybe TRBD1 (6 bases). The CDR3 is made up of 13 amino acids. Germline V gene sequence: CDR1 MNHNY, CDR2 SVGAGI (reference sequence). Trimming pared 5 bases from V and 5 bases from J, leaving 13 bases between. Here the CDR3 reads CASSGWTVNEQYV. The DNA of the CDR3 is TGTGCCAGCAGTGGTTGGACAGTCAACGAGCAGTACGTC.

This clonotype was recorded many times. The chain couples TRBV12-3 or TRBV12-4 to TRBJ2-5; a possible D gene is TRBD1 (5 bases). The CDR3 runs to 12 residues. V was shortened by 9 bases and J by 4 bases, with 12 bases between the two germline ends. The CDR3 sequence: CASSDSGETQYF. The DNA for the CDR3 is TGTGCCAGTAGTGACAGTGGAGAGACCCAGTACTTC.

This clonotype was detected a few times. The chain is built from TRBV28 and TRBJ2-1; D possibly corresponds to TRBD2 (5 bases). Germline loops: CDR1 MDHEN, CDR2 SYDVKM. The CDR3 sequence is 16 residues long. V shed 5 bases and J shed 7 bases, with 21 bases lying between them. The CDR3 nucleotides read TGTGCCAGCAGTCCCCTTTGGGCTGGCACGGGGAATGAGCAGTTCTTC. Its protein is CASSPLWAGTGNEQFF.

Many counts were recorded for this clonotype. The V gene is TRBV12-3 or TRBV12-4, the J gene TRBJ2-1; TRBD2 agrees at 10 bases. The CDR3 extends over 15 amino acids. J was trimmed by 8 bases and V by 6 bases; bases with no gene match: 10. The CDR3 protein is CASRLAGSRWDEQFF. In nucleotides, the CDR3 is TGTGCCAGCAGACTAGCGGGGAGTCGTTGGGATGAGCAGTTCTTC.

This clonotype showed up many times. The V gene is TRBV5-5, the J gene TRBJ2-3; D is perhaps TRBD1 (5 bases). CDR1 and CDR2 from the germline V gene are SGHKS and YYEKEE (reference sequence). V was pared by 4 bases and J by 0 bases, with 12 bases between. The CDR3 length is 15 residues. CDR3 sequence reads: CASSDQGTSTDTQYF. The CDR3 DNA reads TGTGCCAGCAGCGACCAGGGTACTAGCACAGATACGCAGTATTTT.

This clonotype came up many times. V gene TRBV25-1 combines with J gene TRBJ2-3; D may match TRBD1 or TRBD2 (6 bases each). The length of the CDR3 is 20 residues. Per the germline V gene, CDR1 is MGHDK and CDR2 is SYGVNS. Trimming removed 1 base at V and 0 bases at J, with 23 bases between. CDR3 in amino acids: CASSEFSLREGGTSTDTQYF. In DNA form, the CDR3 reads TGTGCCAGCAGTGAATTTTCTTTGCGTGAGGGGGGAACTAGCACAGATACGCAGTATTTT.

This clonotype has a handful of counts. This rearrangement joins TRBV29-1 to TRBJ2-7; TRBD1 matches at 10 bases. Germline CDR1 reads SQVTM; CDR2 reads ANQGSEA. J was trimmed by 3 bases and V by 1 base; bases with no gene match: 3. The CDR3 totals 14 residues. The CDR3: CSVEVRDRGYEQYF. CDR3 DNA: TGCAGCGTTGAAGTCCGGGACAGGGGCTACGAGCAGTACTTC.

The chain employs TRBV2 and TRBJ2-1, with TRBD1 as a possible D gene (6 bases). This CDR3 region has 10 residues. Between the trimmed V and J ends, which lost 6 bases and 10 bases, there was a span of 7 bases. Germline assignment: CDR1 SNHLY and CDR2 FYNNEI. The CDR3 sequence is CASRGAEQFF. DNA of the CDR3: TGTGCCAGCAGGGGGGCGGAGCAGTTCTTC.

This clonotype has ten or more counts. The chain is built from TRBV5-5 and TRBJ1-4; D call uncertain. V was shortened by 2 bases and J by 2 bases, with 10 bases between the two germline ends. This CDR3 has 15 amino acids. Germline V gene data show CDR1 as SGHKS and CDR2 as YYEKEE (reference sequence). CDR3 sequence (DNA): TGTGCCAGCAGCTTAGGACGCACGACTAATGAAAAACTGTTTTTT. Protein product: CASSLGRTTNEKLFF.

In this sample, this clonotype turned up many times. The chain joins TRBV6-2 or TRBV6-3 to TRBJ2-7; no clear D gene. In germline, CDR1 is MNHEY, CDR2 SVGEGT. V was cut by 2 bases and J by 1 base, with 9 bases left in between. The CDR3 spans 14 residues. In DNA form, the CDR3 reads TGTGCCAGCAGTTACGGTACAATGTCCTACGAGCAGTACGTC. Translation: CASSYGTMSYEQYV.

The sample holds many counts of this clonotype. The V call is TRBV6-6, the J call TRBJ1-1, with D hard to call. This CDR3 has 15 amino acids. Trimming cost V 5 bases and J 0 bases, with 13 bases left between them. Germline V gene lookup returns CDR1 MNHNY and CDR2 SVGAGI (reference sequence). The DNA for the CDR3 is TGTGCCAGCAGTGACGGACGGACCATGAACACTGAAGCTTTCTTT. Translation gives CASSDGRTMNTEAFF.

This clonotype was detected only a few times. This chain joins TRBV20-1 and TRBJ2-1; D unclear. Per germline, CDR1 DFQATT and CDR2 SNEGSKA (reference sequence). This CDR3 is built from 11 residues. V was trimmed by 1 base and J by 7 bases, leaving 5 bases between them. CDR3 sequence: CSARVRNEQFF. Written as DNA, the CDR3 is TGCAGTGCTAGAGTACGGAATGAGCAGTTCTTC.

This clonotype was recorded at least ten times. This chain joins TRBV6-2 or TRBV6-3 and TRBJ2-7; D is perhaps TRBD2 (6 bases). The CDR3 consists of 15 residues. From germline, CDR1 is MNHEY and CDR2 SVGEGT. Trimming removed 6 bases at V and 3 bases at J, with 18 bases between. The CDR3 here is CASRLRGTRDYEQYV. The CDR3 DNA is TGTGCCAGCAGGTTAAGGGGCACGCGGGACTACGAGCAGTACGTC.

This clonotype was seen at least ten times. V and J are TRBV7-2 and TRBJ1-6, with D unresolved. The CDR3 is 12 residues long. V was cut by 4 bases and J by 9 bases, with 7 bases left in between. Germline assignment: CDR1 SGHTA and CDR2 FQGNSA. The DNA for the CDR3 is TGTGCCAGCAGCTCAGAGATTTCACCCCTCCACTTT. Residues: CASSSEISPLHF.

The V call is TRBV28, the J call TRBJ2-7; D is undetermined. In germline, CDR1 is MDHEN, CDR2 SYDVKM. This CDR3 contains 14 residues. The germline V and J ends were trimmed by 6 bases and 2 bases, with 14 bases remaining between them. CDR3 in DNA: TGTGCCAGCAGAACGACTGGAGTAACCTACGAGCAGTACTTC. Residues: CASRTTGVTYEQYF. Full variable domain (remainder filled in from reference TRBV28 and TRBJ2-7): DVKVTQSSRYLVKRTGEKVFLECVQDMDHENMFWYRQDPGLGLRLIYFSYDVKMKEKGDIPEGYSVSREKKERFSLILESASTNQTSMYLCASRTTGVTYEQYFGPGTRLTVT.

This clonotype has at least ten counts. This sequence joins TRBV7-2 and TRBJ2-1; TRBD2 matches at 11 bases. The J segment lost 6 bases and the V segment lost 4 bases, leaving 5 bases of the junction unmatched. The CDR3 has 15 amino acids. Per the germline V gene, CDR1 is SGHTA and CDR2 is FQGNSA. DNA of the CDR3: TGTGCCAGCAGCTCCCTAGCGGGGGGCTCCAATGAGCAGTTCTTC. The encoded protein is CASSSLAGGSNEQFF.

This clonotype was found many times. The chain carries TRBV12-3 or TRBV12-4 and TRBJ1-5; D is uncertain. Trimming shortened V by 4 bases and J by 2 bases, and 12 bases separated the two germline ends. This CDR3 region has 15 residues. The CDR3 here is CASSYAWSGNQPQHF. CDR3 bases: TGTGCCAGCAGTTACGCCTGGTCTGGCAATCAGCCCCAGCATTTT.

This clonotype was seen repeatedly, ten times or more. The gene calls are TRBV20-1 and TRBJ2-1, with TRBD2 identical over 12 bases. The trim removed 4 bases at V and 8 bases at J, leaving 3 bases unmatched. The length of the CDR3 is 13 residues. Germline CDR1 and CDR2: DFQATT and SNEGSKA (reference sequence). The CDR3 protein is CSAIGLAGYEQFF. Written as DNA, the CDR3 is TGCAGTGCTATTGGACTAGCGGGGTATGAGCAGTTCTTC.

The V call is TRBV29-1, the J call TRBJ1-4; no definite D call. The CDR3 is 12 residues long. Germline-derived CDR1 and CDR2 are SQVTM and ANQGSEA. The ends were cut back, 0 bases at V and 11 bases at J, with 10 bases in the middle. The CDR3 nucleotides read TGCAGCGTTGAAGATCTTGGGAAGAAACTGTTTTTT. Protein sequence: CSVEDLGKKLFF.

This clonotype has ten or more counts. This chain connects TRBV20-1 to TRBJ1-1; TRBD1 might be the D (6 bases). V shed 7 bases and J shed 0 bases, with 15 bases lying between them. The CDR3 is made up of 14 amino acids. CDR1 and CDR2 (germline): DFQATT, SNEGSKA (reference sequence). CDR3 residues: CSGAGGGLNTEAFF. CDR3 coding DNA: TGCAGTGGGGCCGGGGGCGGATTGAACACTGAAGCTTTCTTT.

This clonotype was detected ten times or more. The chain recombines TRBV10-3 with TRBJ2-3; D ambiguous. The CDR3 has 12 amino acids. In germline, CDR1 is ENHRY, CDR2 SYGVKD. Trimming stripped 4 bases from V and 10 bases from J, with 12 bases between. For the CDR3, the DNA is TGTGCCATCAGTGGTTTTTGGGAATCGCAGTATTTT. Translating it yields CAISGFWESQYF.

This clonotype occurred many times. V is TRBV7-6 and J is TRBJ1-4, with D hard to call. Germline CDR1 reads SGHVS; CDR2 reads FNYEAQ. CDR3 size: 16 residues. The V end was cut by 4 bases, the J end by 0 bases, with 12 bases between. This chain's CDR3 is CASSSSPGATNEKLFF. CDR3 DNA sequence: TGTGCCAGCAGCTCCTCCCCCGGCGCAACTAATGAAAAACTGTTTTTT.

The table lists this clonotype with many counts. The rearrangement joins TRBV2 to TRBJ1-5; tentatively, D is TRBD1 (6 bases). The CDR3 runs to 14 residues. Trimming pared 5 bases from V and 2 bases from J, leaving 10 bases between. Germline V CDR1 and CDR2: SNHLY, FYNNEI. DNA of the CDR3: TGTGCCAGCAGTAAACAGGGCCGCAATCAGCCCCAGCATTTT. Residues: CASSKQGRNQPQHF. The entire variable domain, with the rest obtained from reference TRBV2 and TRBJ1-5, is as follows: EPEVTQTPSHQVTQMGQEVILRCVPISNHLYFYWYRQILGQKVEFLVSFYNNEISEKSEIFDDQFSVERPDGSNFTLKIRSTKLEDSAMYFCASSKQGRNQPQHFGDGTRLSIL.

A few counts support this clonotype. The CDR3 sequence: CASRAPGGEQFF. CDR3 nucleotides: TGTGCCAGCAGGGCACCGGGCGGTGAGCAGTTCTTC. The chain combines TRBV7-9 with TRBJ2-1; D gene ambiguous. The CDR3 is 12 residues long. The germline CDR1 and CDR2 sequences are SEHNR and FQNEAQ (reference sequence). V was cut by 6 bases and J by 9 bases, with 12 bases left in between.

This clonotype was recorded many times. This chain uses TRBV28 with TRBJ2-7; TRBD1 agrees at 8 bases. With 3 bases clipped from V and 3 bases from J, the junction kept 4 bases outside the gene matches. The CDR3 totals 14 residues. Germline V lookup: CDR1 MDHEN, CDR2 SYDVKM. The CDR3 reads CASSLGQVVYEQYF. The DNA for the CDR3 is TGTGCCAGCAGTTTGGGACAGGTGGTCTACGAGCAGTACTTC.